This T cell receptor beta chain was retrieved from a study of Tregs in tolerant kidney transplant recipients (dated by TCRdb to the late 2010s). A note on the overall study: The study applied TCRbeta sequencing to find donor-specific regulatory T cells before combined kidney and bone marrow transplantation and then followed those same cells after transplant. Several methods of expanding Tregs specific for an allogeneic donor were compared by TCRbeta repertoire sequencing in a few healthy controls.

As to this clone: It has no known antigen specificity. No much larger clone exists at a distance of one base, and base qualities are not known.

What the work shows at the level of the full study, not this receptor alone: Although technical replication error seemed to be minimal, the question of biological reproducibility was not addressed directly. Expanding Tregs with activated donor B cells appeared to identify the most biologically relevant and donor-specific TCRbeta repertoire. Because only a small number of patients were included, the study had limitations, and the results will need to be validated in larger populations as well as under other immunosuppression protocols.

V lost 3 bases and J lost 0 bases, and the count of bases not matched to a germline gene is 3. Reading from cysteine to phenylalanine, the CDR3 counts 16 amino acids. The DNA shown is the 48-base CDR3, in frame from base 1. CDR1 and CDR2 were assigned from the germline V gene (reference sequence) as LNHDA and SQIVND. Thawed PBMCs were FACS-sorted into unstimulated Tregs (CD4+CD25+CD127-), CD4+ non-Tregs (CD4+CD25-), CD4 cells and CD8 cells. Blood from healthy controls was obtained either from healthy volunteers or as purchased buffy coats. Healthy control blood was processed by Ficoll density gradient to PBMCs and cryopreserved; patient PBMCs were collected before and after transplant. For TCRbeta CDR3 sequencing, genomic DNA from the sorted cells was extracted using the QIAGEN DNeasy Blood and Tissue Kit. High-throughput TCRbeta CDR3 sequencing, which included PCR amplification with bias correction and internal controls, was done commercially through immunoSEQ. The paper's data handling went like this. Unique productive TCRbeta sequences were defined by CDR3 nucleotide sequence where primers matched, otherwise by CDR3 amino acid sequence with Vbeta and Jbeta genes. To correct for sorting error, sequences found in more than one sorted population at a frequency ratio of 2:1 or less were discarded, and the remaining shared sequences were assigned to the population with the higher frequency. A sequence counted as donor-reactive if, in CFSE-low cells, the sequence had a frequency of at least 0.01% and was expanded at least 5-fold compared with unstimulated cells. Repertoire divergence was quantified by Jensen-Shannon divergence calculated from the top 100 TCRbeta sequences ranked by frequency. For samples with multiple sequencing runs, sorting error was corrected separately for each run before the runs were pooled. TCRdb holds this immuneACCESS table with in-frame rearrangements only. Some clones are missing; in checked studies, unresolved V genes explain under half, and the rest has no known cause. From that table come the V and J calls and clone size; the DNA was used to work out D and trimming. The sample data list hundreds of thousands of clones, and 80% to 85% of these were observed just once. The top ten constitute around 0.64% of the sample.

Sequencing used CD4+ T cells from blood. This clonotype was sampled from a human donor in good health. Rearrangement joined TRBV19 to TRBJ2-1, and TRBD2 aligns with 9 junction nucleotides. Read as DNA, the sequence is TGTGCCAGTAGTATTGCGCGGGGGGGCTCCTACAATGAGCAGTTCTTC. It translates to CASSIARGGSYNEQFF.